This TCR beta chain was retrieved from a study of T cell changes during pregnancy in multiple sclerosis. This clone was counted once. Sequencing used immunoSEQ multiplex PCR; TCRdb keeps in-frame clones, though not all of them. The sample has fewer than 45,000 clones; more than 90% are singletons. The ends lost 4 bases at V and 1 base at J; junction bases unmatched: 8. This CDR3 spans 16 amino acids. Germline-derived CDR1 and CDR2 are SEHNR and FQNEAQ (reference sequence). This TCR was sampled from a female donor with multiple sclerosis, enrolled in a pregnancy study. The sequences come from CD4+ T cells from peripheral blood mononuclear cells, collected in the first trimester of pregnancy. The V and J genes are TRBV7-9 and TRBJ2-3; TRBD1 agrees at 7 bases. The CDR3 DNA reads as TGTGCCAGCAGCTCCGATCGGACAGGTCGCACAGATACGCAGTATTTT. Protein: CASSSDRTGRTDTQYF.